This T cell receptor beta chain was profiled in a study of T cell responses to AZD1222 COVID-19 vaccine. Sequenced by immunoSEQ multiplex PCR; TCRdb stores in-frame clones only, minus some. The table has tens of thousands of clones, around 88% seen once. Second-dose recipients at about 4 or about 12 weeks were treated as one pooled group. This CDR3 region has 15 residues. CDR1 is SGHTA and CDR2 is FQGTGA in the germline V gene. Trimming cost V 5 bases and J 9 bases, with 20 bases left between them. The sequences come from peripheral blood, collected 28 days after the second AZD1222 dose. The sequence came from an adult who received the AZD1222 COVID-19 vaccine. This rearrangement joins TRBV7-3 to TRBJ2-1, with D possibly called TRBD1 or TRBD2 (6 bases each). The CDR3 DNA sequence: TGTGCCAGCAGCCTTTTCGGGGGCGCCTGGGTTGAGCAGTTCTTC. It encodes CASSLFGGAWVEQFF.